This note documents a single T cell receptor (beta chain) sequence. The junction and the germline gene differ at one end; a read error may be behind it. It was version v3.0 of the immunoSEQ assay that was run at survey level. Sequencing used immunoSEQ multiplex PCR; TCRdb keeps in-frame clones, though not all of them. In the table there are just over 35,000 clones, roughly 82% of which are singletons. This entry belongs to a study of long-term antiretroviral therapy in people with HIV. The CDR3 covers 18 residues. Germline values: CDR1 SGHAT, CDR2 FQNNGV. Sequencing used unsorted PBMCs, obtained 0.6 years after starting antiretroviral therapy. The V call is TRBV11-2, the J call TRBJ2-3, with 8 bases identical to TRBD1. This receptor was identified in a man younger than 35 with HIV. DNA of the CDR3: TGTGCCAGCAGCTTAGATCAAAGCTGGCCAGGGGGCACCGATACGCAGTATTTT. It is translated as CASSLDQSWPGGTDTQYF.